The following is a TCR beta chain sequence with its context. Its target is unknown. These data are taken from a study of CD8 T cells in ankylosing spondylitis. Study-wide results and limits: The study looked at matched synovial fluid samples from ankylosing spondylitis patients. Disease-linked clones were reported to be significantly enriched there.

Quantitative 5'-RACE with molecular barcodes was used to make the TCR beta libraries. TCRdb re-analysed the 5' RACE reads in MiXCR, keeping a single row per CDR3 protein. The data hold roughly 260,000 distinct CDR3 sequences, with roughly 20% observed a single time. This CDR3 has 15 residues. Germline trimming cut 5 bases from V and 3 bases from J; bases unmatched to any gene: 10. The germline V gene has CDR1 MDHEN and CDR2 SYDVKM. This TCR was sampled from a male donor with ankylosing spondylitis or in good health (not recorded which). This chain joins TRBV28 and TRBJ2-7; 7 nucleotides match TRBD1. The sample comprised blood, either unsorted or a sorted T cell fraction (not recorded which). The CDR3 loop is CASSRTGARSYEQYV. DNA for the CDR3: TGTGCCAGCAGTCGTACAGGGGCCCGGAGCTACGAGCAGTACGTC.